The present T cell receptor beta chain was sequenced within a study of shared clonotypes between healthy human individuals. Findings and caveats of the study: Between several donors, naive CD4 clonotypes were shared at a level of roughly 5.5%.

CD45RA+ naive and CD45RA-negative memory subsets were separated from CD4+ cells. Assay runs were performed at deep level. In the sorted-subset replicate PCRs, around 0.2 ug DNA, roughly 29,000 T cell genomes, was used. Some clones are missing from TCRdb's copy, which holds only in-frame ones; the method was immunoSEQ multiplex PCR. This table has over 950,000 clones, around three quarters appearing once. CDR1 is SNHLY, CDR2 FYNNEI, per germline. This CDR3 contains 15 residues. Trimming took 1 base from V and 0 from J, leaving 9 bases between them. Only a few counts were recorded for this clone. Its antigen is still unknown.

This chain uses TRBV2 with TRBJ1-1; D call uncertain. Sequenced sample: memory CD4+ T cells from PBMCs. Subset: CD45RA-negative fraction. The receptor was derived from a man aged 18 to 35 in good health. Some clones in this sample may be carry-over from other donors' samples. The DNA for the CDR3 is TGTGCCAGCAGTGAAGGCAGATCCTTGAACACTGAAGCTTTCTTT. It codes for CASSEGRSLNTEAFF.